This T cell receptor (beta chain) stems from a study of T-cell reconstitution after alpha-beta-depleted transplantation in children. Preparation of the TCRbeta library involved a method that used unique molecular identifiers. TCRdb re-called the PCR reads through MiXCR, storing one row per CDR3 protein. The sample shows approximately 430,000 distinct CDR3 sequences, around 16% of them seen only once. CDR1 is SGHAT and CDR2 is FQNNGV in the germline V gene. The length of the CDR3 is 16 residues. The V and J ends lost 5 bases and 6 bases respectively, with 20 bases between them. This clonotype occurred a few times. The antigen is undetermined. Points from the study as a whole: Some patients' high day-60 TCRbeta diversity was traced to surviving recipient T cells and thymic progenitors. Among T cells one year after transplant, newly produced cells accounted for most counts and diversity.

The sequences come from PBMCs, mostly from graft donor cells, collected 360 days after TCRalphabeta/CD19-depleted stem cell transplant. This rearrangement joins TRBV11-2 to TRBJ2-1; D could derive from TRBD1 or TRBD2 (6 bases each). This sequence originates from a boy under two years old who had a stem cell transplant for Wiskott-Aldrich syndrome, so the T cells may come from the graft donor. CDR3 nucleotide sequence: TGTGCCAGCAGCCCACTTCGGGGGCCCGTACGCAATGAGCAGTTCTTC. Its protein product is CASSPLRGPVRNEQFF.